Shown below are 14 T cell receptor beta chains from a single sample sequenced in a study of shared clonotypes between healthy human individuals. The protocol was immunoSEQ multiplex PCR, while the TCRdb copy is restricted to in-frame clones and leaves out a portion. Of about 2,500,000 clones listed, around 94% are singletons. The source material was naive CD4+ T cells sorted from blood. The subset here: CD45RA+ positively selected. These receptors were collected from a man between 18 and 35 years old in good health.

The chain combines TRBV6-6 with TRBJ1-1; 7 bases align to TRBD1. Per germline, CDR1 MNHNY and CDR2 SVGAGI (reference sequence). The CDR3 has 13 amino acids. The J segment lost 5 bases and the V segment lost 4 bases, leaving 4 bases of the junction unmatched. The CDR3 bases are TGTGCCAGCAGTTCAGGACAGGAGACTGAAGCTTTCTTT. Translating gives CASSSGQETEAFF.

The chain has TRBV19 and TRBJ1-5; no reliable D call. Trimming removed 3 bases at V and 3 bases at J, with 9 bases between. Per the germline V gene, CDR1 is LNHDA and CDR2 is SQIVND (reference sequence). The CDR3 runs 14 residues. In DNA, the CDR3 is TGTGCCAGTAGTATGTGGACCTACAATCAGCCCCAGCATTTT. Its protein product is CASSMWTYNQPQHF. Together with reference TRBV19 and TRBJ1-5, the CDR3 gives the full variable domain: DGGITQSPKYLFRKEGQNVTLSCEQNLNHDAMYWYRQDPGQGLRLIYYSQIVNDFQKGDIAEGYSVSREKKESFPLTVTSAQKNPTAFYLCASSMWTYNQPQHFGDGTRLSIL.

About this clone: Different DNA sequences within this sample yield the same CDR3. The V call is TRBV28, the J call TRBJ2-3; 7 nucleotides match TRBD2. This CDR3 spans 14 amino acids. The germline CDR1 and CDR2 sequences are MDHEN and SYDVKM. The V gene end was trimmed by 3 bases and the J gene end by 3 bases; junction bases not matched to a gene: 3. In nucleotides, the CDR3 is TGTGCCAGCAGTTTGGGGGGGAGAACAGATACGCAGTATTTT. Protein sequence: CASSLGGRTDTQYF. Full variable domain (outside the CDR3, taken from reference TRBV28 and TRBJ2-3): DVKVTQSSRYLVKRTGEKVFLECVQDMDHENMFWYRQDPGLGLRLIYFSYDVKMKEKGDIPEGYSVSREKKERFSLILESASTNQTSMYLCASSLGGRTDTQYFGPGTRLTVL.

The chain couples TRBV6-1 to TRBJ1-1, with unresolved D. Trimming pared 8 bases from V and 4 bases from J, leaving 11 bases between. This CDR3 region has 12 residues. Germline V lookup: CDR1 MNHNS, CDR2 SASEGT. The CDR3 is CASDAVSTEAFF. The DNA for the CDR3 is TGTGCCAGCGACGCGGTTAGCACTGAAGCTTTCTTT.

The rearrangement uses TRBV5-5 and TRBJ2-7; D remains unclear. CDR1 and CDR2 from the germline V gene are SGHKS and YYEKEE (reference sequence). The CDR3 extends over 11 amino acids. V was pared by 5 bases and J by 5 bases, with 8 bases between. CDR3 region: CASSRVHEQYF. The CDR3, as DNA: TGTGCCAGCAGTCGCGTGCACGAGCAGTACTTC.

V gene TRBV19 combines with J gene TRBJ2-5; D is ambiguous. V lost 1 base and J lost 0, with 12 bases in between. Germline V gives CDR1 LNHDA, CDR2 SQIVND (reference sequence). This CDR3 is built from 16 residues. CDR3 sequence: CASSIGIIPYQETQYF. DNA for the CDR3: TGTGCCAGTAGTATAGGCATTATCCCGTACCAAGAGACCCAGTACTTC.

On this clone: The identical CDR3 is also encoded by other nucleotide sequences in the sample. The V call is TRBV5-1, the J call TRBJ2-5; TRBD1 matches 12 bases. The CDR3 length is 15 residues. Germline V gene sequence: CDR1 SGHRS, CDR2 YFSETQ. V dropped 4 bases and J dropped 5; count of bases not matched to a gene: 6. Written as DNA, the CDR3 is TGCGCCAGCAGCGTGGGGACAGGGGGCGAGGAGACCCAGTACTTC. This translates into CASSVGTGGEETQYF.

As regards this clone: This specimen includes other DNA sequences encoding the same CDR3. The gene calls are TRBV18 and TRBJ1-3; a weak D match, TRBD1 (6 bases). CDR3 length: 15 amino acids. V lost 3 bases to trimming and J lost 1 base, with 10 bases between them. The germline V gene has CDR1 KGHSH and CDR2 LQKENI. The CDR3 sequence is CASSPSGTSGNTIYF. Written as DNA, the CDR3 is TGTGCCAGCTCACCTTCCGGGACATCTGGAAACACCATATATTTT.

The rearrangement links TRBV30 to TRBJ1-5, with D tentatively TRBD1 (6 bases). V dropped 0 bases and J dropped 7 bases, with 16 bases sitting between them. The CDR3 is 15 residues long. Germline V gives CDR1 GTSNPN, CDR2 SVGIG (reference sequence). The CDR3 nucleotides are TGTGCCTGGAGTGTTCTTGGGGGGCGCGGACAGCCCCAGCATTTT. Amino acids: CAWSVLGGRGQPQHF.

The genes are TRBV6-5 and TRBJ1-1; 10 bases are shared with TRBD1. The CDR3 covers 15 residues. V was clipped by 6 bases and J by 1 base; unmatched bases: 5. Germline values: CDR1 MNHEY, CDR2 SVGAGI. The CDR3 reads CASRTGGKENTEAFF. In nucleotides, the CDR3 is TGTGCCAGCAGGACAGGGGGCAAGGAGAACACTGAAGCTTTCTTT.

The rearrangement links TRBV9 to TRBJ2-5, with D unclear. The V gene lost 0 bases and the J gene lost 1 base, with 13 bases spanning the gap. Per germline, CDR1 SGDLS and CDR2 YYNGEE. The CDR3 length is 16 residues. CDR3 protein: CASSVGSSSVQETQYF. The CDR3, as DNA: TGTGCCAGCAGCGTAGGATCGTCCAGCGTCCAAGAGACCCAGTACTTC.

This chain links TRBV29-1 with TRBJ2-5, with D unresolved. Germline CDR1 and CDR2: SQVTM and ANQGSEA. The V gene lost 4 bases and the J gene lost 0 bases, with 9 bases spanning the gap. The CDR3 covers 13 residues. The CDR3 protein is CSVGKEYQETQYF. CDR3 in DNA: TGCAGCGTTGGGAAGGAATACCAAGAGACCCAGTACTTC.

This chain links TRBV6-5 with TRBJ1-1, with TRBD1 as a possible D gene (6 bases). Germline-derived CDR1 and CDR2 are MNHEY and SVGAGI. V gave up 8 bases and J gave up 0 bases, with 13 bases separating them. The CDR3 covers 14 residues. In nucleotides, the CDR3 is TGTGCCAGCCGAAGGGGACATCTGAACACTGAAGCTTTCTTT. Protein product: CASRRGHLNTEAFF.

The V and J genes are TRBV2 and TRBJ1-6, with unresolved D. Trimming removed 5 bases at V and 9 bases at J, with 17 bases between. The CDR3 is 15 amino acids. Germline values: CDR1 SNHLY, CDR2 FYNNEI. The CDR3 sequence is CASSPQAFTFSPLHF. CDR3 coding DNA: TGTGCCAGCAGTCCCCAGGCGTTTACGTTTTCACCCCTCCACTTT. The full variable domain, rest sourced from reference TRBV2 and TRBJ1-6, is EPEVTQTPSHQVTQMGQEVILRCVPISNHLYFYWYRQILGQKVEFLVSFYNNEISEKSEIFDDQFSVERPDGSNFTLKIRSTKLEDSAMYFCASSPQAFTFSPLHFGNGTRLTVT.